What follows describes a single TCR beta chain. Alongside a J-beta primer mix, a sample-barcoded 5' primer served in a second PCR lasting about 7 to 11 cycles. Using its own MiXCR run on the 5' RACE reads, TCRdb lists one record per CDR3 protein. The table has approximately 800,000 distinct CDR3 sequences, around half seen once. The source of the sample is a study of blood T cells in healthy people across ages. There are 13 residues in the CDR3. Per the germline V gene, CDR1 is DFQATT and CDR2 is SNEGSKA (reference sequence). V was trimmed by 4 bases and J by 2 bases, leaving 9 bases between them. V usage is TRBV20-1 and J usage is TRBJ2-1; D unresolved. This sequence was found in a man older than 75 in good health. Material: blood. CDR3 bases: TGCAGTGCTATGTCCGGCCCCTACAATGAGCAGTTCTTC. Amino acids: CSAMSGPYNEQFF.